The clone carrying this T cell receptor (beta chain) was recorded only once. Treatment indicated: oral pan-JAK inhibitor, 5-10 mg twice daily. Following extraction, RNA underwent reverse transcription to cDNA, which served as the sequencing template. The data were produced by immunoSEQ multiplex PCR, yet TCRdb's version contains in-frame clones alone and is incomplete. The table records more than 100,000 clones, 85% to 90% of them present only once. The source of the sample is a study of CD8+ T cells in alopecia areata. V gave up 1 base and J gave up 11 bases, with 20 bases separating them. CDR3 length: 15 amino acids.

This chain connects TRBV23-1 to TRBJ2-5; D call uncertain. TRBV23-1 is an ORF, and what it does is uncertain. The specimen comprised CD8+ T cells sorted from blood, sampled around week 31, from a patient treated with tofacitinib. The receptor was derived from a human donor with alopecia areata. CDR3 bases: TGCGCCAGCAGTCAATTTTGGGGATTTGTCACGGAGCAGTACTTC. It is translated as CASSQFWGFVTEQYF.